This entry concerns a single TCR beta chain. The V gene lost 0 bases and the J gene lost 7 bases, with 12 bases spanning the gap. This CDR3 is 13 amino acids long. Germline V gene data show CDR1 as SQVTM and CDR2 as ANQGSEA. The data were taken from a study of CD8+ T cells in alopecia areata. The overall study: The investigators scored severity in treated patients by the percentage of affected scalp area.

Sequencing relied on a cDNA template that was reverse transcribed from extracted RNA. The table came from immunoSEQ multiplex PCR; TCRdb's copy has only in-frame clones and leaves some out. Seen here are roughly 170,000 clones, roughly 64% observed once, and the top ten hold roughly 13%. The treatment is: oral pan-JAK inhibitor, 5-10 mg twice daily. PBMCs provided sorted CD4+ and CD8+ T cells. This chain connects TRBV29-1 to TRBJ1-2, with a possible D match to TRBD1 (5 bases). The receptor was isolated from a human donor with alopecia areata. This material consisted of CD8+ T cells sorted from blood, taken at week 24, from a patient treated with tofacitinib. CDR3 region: CSVEDMGLGGYTF. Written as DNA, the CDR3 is TGCAGCGTTGAAGATATGGGGCTCGGTGGCTACACCTTC.